This is a list of T cell receptor beta chains from one sample in a study of neurological immune-mediated disorders. TCRdb re-analysed the 5' RACE reads in MiXCR, keeping a single row per CDR3 protein. Of around 27,000 distinct CDR3 sequences listed, roughly 14% are singletons. Sequenced material: PBMCs. These TCRs come from a man in his 70s in good health. The CDR3 runs from the conserved cysteine through the conserved F or W. D genes are given only for firm matches. Expanded clones get a size class; other rows say once, few or many, or leave the size out.

CDR3nt: TGTGCCATCAGCCCCTCCCGTTTATCCTACGAGCAGTACTTC
CDR3aa: CAISPSRLSYEQYF
j_gene: TRBJ2-7
v_gene: TRBV10-3
abundance: once
d_gene: .

CDR3nt: TGTGCCAGCAGCTTAGTAGCGGGGGGCAGCACAGATACGCAGTATTTT
CDR3aa: CASSLVAGGSTDTQYF
j_gene: TRBJ2-3
v_gene: TRBV7-2
abundance: many
d_gene: TRBD2

CDR3nt: TGTGCCAGCAGCGTGTGGACTAGCGGCACAGATACGCAGTATTTT
CDR3aa: CASSVWTSGTDTQYF
j_gene: TRBJ2-3
v_gene: TRBV9
abundance: many
d_gene: TRBD2

CDR3nt: TGTGCCAGCAGTTACAAAGCAGATAGCAATCAGCCCCAGCATTTT
CDR3aa: CASSYKADSNQPQHF
j_gene: TRBJ1-5
v_gene: TRBV6-5
abundance: .
d_gene: .

CDR3nt: TGCGCCAGCAGCTTGGTCCCCCGGGAGCAGTTCTTC
CDR3aa: CASSLVPREQFF
j_gene: TRBJ2-1
v_gene: TRBV5-1
abundance: many
d_gene: .

CDR3nt: TGTGCCAGCAGTTACTTGGGGGAATCCTACAATGAGCAGTTCTTC
CDR3aa: CASSYLGESYNEQFF
j_gene: TRBJ2-1
v_gene: TRBV6-6
abundance: many
d_gene: .

CDR3nt: TGCAGTGCTCTACTGACAGGGGGCATAGAGACCCAGTACTTC
CDR3aa: CSALLTGGIETQYF
j_gene: TRBJ2-5
v_gene: TRBV20-1
abundance: many
d_gene: TRBD1

CDR3nt: TGTGCCAGCAGTTTTACTGCTTACGAGCAGTACTTC
CDR3aa: CASSFTAYEQYF
j_gene: TRBJ2-7
v_gene: TRBV12-3/TRBV12-4
abundance: many
d_gene: .

CDR3nt: TGTGCCAGCAGATTTGGACTAGCGGGGGATGTTGAGCAGTTCTTC
CDR3aa: CASRFGLAGDVEQFF
j_gene: TRBJ2-1
v_gene: TRBV6-2/TRBV6-3
abundance: many
d_gene: TRBD2

CDR3nt: TGTGCCAGCAGCACGACACAGGGAAGGTTGGAGCAGTACTTC
CDR3aa: CASSTTQGRLEQYF
j_gene: TRBJ2-7
v_gene: TRBV7-8
abundance: many
d_gene: .

CDR3nt: TGTGCCACCAGTGGGAGAGGGAGTGAAAAACTGTTTTTT
CDR3aa: CATSGRGSEKLFF
j_gene: TRBJ1-4
v_gene: TRBV24-1
abundance: many
d_gene: .

CDR3nt: TGCGCCAGCAGTTTAACCGGACAGGGGGTCTACACCTTC
CDR3aa: CASSLTGQGVYTF
j_gene: TRBJ1-2
v_gene: TRBV5-1
abundance: .
d_gene: TRBD1

CDR3nt: TGTGCCACCAGCAGAGATCAACTAGCGGGGGGGAGGAATACGCAGTATTTT
CDR3aa: CATSRDQLAGGRNTQYF
j_gene: TRBJ2-3
v_gene: TRBV15
abundance: many
d_gene: TRBD2

CDR3nt: TGTGCCAGCAGCCCCGGTACAGGGGGCTCTGGAAACATCATATATTTT
CDR3aa: CASSPGTGGSGNIIYF
j_gene: TRBJ1-3
v_gene: TRBV7-9
abundance: .
d_gene: TRBD1

CDR3nt: TGCGCCAGCAGCTTGGGGACTAGCAATTGGAATGAGCAGTTCTTC
CDR3aa: CASSLGTSNWNEQFF
j_gene: TRBJ2-1
v_gene: TRBV5-1
abundance: .
d_gene: TRBD2

CDR3nt: TGTGCCAGCAGCCCGGGACAGGGGTTTTCTCACACCGGGGAGCTGTTTTTT
CDR3aa: CASSPGQGFSHTGELFF
j_gene: TRBJ2-2
v_gene: TRBV27
abundance: many
d_gene: TRBD1

CDR3nt: TGTGCCAGCAGCTTACTGAACACCGGGGAGCTGTTTTTT
CDR3aa: CASSLLNTGELFF
j_gene: TRBJ2-2
v_gene: TRBV7-9
abundance: many
d_gene: .

CDR3nt: TGTGCCAGCAGTCCCCACGAGCTCTTAGAAGCTTTCTTT
CDR3aa: CASSPHELLEAFF
j_gene: TRBJ1-1
v_gene: TRBV27
abundance: many
d_gene: .

CDR3nt: TGTGCCAGCAGCTTAGAGCCGGGACAAATGAACTATGGCTACACCTTC
CDR3aa: CASSLEPGQMNYGYTF
j_gene: TRBJ1-2
v_gene: TRBV11-2
abundance: many
d_gene: .

CDR3nt: TGTGCCAGCACCTTTCCCCCCGATCTAAATCGAGGGGAGACCCAGTACTTC
CDR3aa: CASTFPPDLNRGETQYF
j_gene: TRBJ2-5
v_gene: TRBV7-2
abundance: many
d_gene: .

CDR3nt: TGCAGTGCTAGAAAGGACCGTGGGAACACCATATATTTT
CDR3aa: CSARKDRGNTIYF
j_gene: TRBJ1-3
v_gene: TRBV20-1
abundance: many
d_gene: .

CDR3nt: TGTGCCATAGGAAGGGGAAACACTGAAGCTTTCTTT
CDR3aa: CAIGRGNTEAFF
j_gene: TRBJ1-1
v_gene: TRBV10-3
abundance: many
d_gene: .

CDR3nt: TGTGCCAGCACTAGGTACACTGAAGCTTTCTTT
CDR3aa: CASTRYTEAFF
j_gene: TRBJ1-1
v_gene: TRBV12-3/TRBV12-4
abundance: many
d_gene: .

CDR3nt: TGTGCCATCAGCCTCACTGGCGCTGAAGCTTTCTTT
CDR3aa: CAISLTGAEAFF
j_gene: TRBJ1-1
v_gene: TRBV10-3
abundance: many
d_gene: .

CDR3nt: TGTGCCAGCACCAAAAGCGGGCAGGGAAATAGCAATCAGCCCCAGCATTTT
CDR3aa: CASTKSGQGNSNQPQHF
j_gene: TRBJ1-5
v_gene: TRBV4-2
abundance: many
d_gene: .

CDR3nt: TGTGCCAGCTCACCAGGGGTTTCCGAAGCTTTCTTT
CDR3aa: CASSPGVSEAFF
j_gene: TRBJ1-1
v_gene: TRBV18
abundance: many
d_gene: .

CDR3nt: TGCAGTGCGAGCCGTAGCGGGGGGGCCTTCTTCAATGAGCAGTTCTTC
CDR3aa: CSASRSGGAFFNEQFF
j_gene: TRBJ2-1
v_gene: TRBV20-1
abundance: many
d_gene: TRBD2

CDR3nt: TGTGCTATCAGCGGATCCCGGGACCTGGACTACGAGCAGTACTTC
CDR3aa: CAISGSRDLDYEQYF
j_gene: TRBJ2-7
v_gene: TRBV21-1
abundance: .
d_gene: .

CDR3nt: TGTGCCAGCAGCGTAATCGACACCGGGGAGCTGTTTTTT
CDR3aa: CASSVIDTGELFF
j_gene: TRBJ2-2
v_gene: TRBV9
abundance: many
d_gene: .

CDR3nt: TGCATGGGAGATTTGGCCGGCACAGATACGCAGTATTTT
CDR3aa: CMGDLAGTDTQYF
j_gene: TRBJ2-3
v_gene: TRBV29-1
abundance: many
d_gene: .

CDR3nt: TGCAGTGCTAAACTAGCAACCTCTTCCTACGAGCAGTACTTC
CDR3aa: CSAKLATSSYEQYF
j_gene: TRBJ2-7
v_gene: TRBV20-1
abundance: many
d_gene: .

CDR3nt: TGTGCCAGCAGCTTAGGAGCGGGACTGACCTACGAGCAGTACTTC
CDR3aa: CASSLGAGLTYEQYF
j_gene: TRBJ2-7
v_gene: TRBV7-2
abundance: many
d_gene: TRBD2

CDR3nt: TGTGCCACCAGTGATGGGACGGAATCCCCCTACGAGCAGTACTTC
CDR3aa: CATSDGTESPYEQYF
j_gene: TRBJ2-7
v_gene: TRBV24-1
abundance: many
d_gene: .

CDR3nt: TGCGCCAGCAGCTTCCTTCCCCCTAGCACAGATACGCAGTATTTT
CDR3aa: CASSFLPPSTDTQYF
j_gene: TRBJ2-3
v_gene: TRBV5-1
abundance: many
d_gene: .

CDR3nt: TGCAGTGCTAGATCCTGGGGGGGGACCCAAGAGACCCAGTACTTC
CDR3aa: CSARSWGGTQETQYF
j_gene: TRBJ2-5
v_gene: TRBV20-1
abundance: many
d_gene: TRBD2

CDR3nt: TGTGCCAGCAGCCCGGACCCCGCGGACAATGAGCAGTTCTTC
CDR3aa: CASSPDPADNEQFF
j_gene: TRBJ2-1
v_gene: TRBV7-3
abundance: many
d_gene: .

CDR3nt: TGTGCCAGCAGCCTAGGTGGGACAGACCCTAGCACAGATACGCAGTATTTT
CDR3aa: CASSLGGTDPSTDTQYF
j_gene: TRBJ2-3
v_gene: TRBV28
abundance: .
d_gene: TRBD1

CDR3nt: TGTGCCAGCAGCTTGGCGGTTACGAACACCGGGGAGCTGTTTTTT
CDR3aa: CASSLAVTNTGELFF
j_gene: TRBJ2-2
v_gene: TRBV7-9
abundance: many
d_gene: .

CDR3nt: TGTGCCAGCAGTTACATAGGGGCGGGCTATGGCTACACCTTC
CDR3aa: CASSYIGAGYGYTF
j_gene: TRBJ1-2
v_gene: TRBV6-5
abundance: many
d_gene: .

CDR3nt: TGTGCCAGCAGCTTAAGAGGGGGCGGCAATCAGCCCCAGCATTTT
CDR3aa: CASSLRGGGNQPQHF
j_gene: TRBJ1-5
v_gene: TRBV7-2
abundance: many
d_gene: TRBD1

CDR3nt: TGTGCCAGCAGCTTAGCGGGGGGACAGTTCACAGATACGCAGTATTTT
CDR3aa: CASSLAGGQFTDTQYF
j_gene: TRBJ2-3
v_gene: TRBV7-2
abundance: many
d_gene: .

CDR3nt: TGTGCCAGCAGCCAGCGCCGGGACAGAGTGATCGGATACACCTTC
CDR3aa: CASSQRRDRVIGYTF
j_gene: TRBJ1-2
v_gene: TRBV4-2
abundance: .
d_gene: TRBD1

CDR3nt: TGTGCCAGCAGCTTAGGGCCCGGATCCGACGAGCAGTACTTC
CDR3aa: CASSLGPGSDEQYF
j_gene: TRBJ2-7
v_gene: TRBV7-2
abundance: many
d_gene: .

CDR3nt: TGTGCCAGCGGACCCGGGACAGGGGGCGAGTGGGGCTACGAGCAGTACTTC
CDR3aa: CASGPGTGGEWGYEQYF
j_gene: TRBJ2-7
v_gene: TRBV28
abundance: many
d_gene: TRBD1

CDR3nt: TGCAGTGCTAAAGGGGCAGGCATGAACACTGAAGCTTTCTTT
CDR3aa: CSAKGAGMNTEAFF
j_gene: TRBJ1-1
v_gene: TRBV20-1
abundance: many
d_gene: .

CDR3nt: TGTGCCAGCAGTCAGGATTTAGCGAGCTATGGCTACACCTTC
CDR3aa: CASSQDLASYGYTF
j_gene: TRBJ1-2
v_gene: TRBV6-1
abundance: many
d_gene: .

CDR3nt: TGCGCCAGCAGCTTGGCGACAGGGTCGCCCTCAGATACGCAGTATTTT
CDR3aa: CASSLATGSPSDTQYF
j_gene: TRBJ2-3
v_gene: TRBV5-1
abundance: few
d_gene: TRBD1

CDR3nt: TGTGCCACCAGCGGGGGGAGTGCAGATATGCAGTATTTT
CDR3aa: CATSGGSADMQYF
j_gene: TRBJ2-3
v_gene: TRBV6-4
abundance: .
d_gene: TRBD2

CDR3nt: TGCAGTGCTAGAGGGGGGGGGACAGGGGTAAACACCGGGGAGCTGTTTTTT
CDR3aa: CSARGGGTGVNTGELFF
j_gene: TRBJ2-2
v_gene: TRBV20-1
abundance: many
d_gene: TRBD1

CDR3nt: TGTGCCACCAGTGATTCCCGTGCCCGGGGCCGGGGCTACGAGCAGTACTTC
CDR3aa: CATSDSRARGRGYEQYF
j_gene: TRBJ2-7
v_gene: TRBV24-1
abundance: many
d_gene: .

CDR3nt: TGCAGTGCTAGTGCCGGGACAGTTTACGATGAGCAGTTCTTC
CDR3aa: CSASAGTVYDEQFF
j_gene: TRBJ2-1
v_gene: TRBV20-1
abundance: .
d_gene: TRBD1

CDR3nt: TGCAGTGCTAGAGATCCAGCGACTAGCGGGGTAGATACGCAGTATTTT
CDR3aa: CSARDPATSGVDTQYF
j_gene: TRBJ2-3
v_gene: TRBV20-1
abundance: .
d_gene: TRBD2

CDR3nt: TGTGCCAGCAGTCCGCACTTGACCGGGACAGGCGACGGCTACACCTTC
CDR3aa: CASSPHLTGTGDGYTF
j_gene: TRBJ1-2
v_gene: TRBV12-3/TRBV12-4
abundance: many
d_gene: TRBD1

CDR3nt: TGTGCCACCAGTGATTCCCGGATCGCTAGCACAGATACGCAGTATTTT
CDR3aa: CATSDSRIASTDTQYF
j_gene: TRBJ2-3
v_gene: TRBV24-1
abundance: many
d_gene: .